This T cell receptor (beta chain) was profiled in a study of graft-versus-host responses after intestinal transplantation. Background on the study: Every recipient had anti-thymocyte globulin induction and approximately three years of tacrolimus plus steroids.

The authors processed graft tissue to release intraepithelial and lamina propria lymphocytes. On this clone: Its matching antigen is unknown.

Study-wide findings and caveats: Early post-transplant HvG declines showed an association with peak circulating GvH clone levels. Detection of GvH clones occurred in recipient marrow, and some had their first appearance in ileum or blood.

Sequencing was performed with immunoSEQ multiplex PCR; in TCRdb, only in-frame clones are kept and a portion is missing. Of about 37,000 clones detected, around 90% appear once; the ten largest clones hold roughly 18%. There are 15 residues in the CDR3. V gave up 0 bases and J gave up 3 bases, with 12 bases separating them. Germline V gene lookup returns CDR1 MNHEY and CDR2 SVGAGI. The material sequenced was ileum tissue, taken 200 to 210 days after intestinal transplant. The V gene is TRBV6-5, the J gene TRBJ2-7; D call uncertain. The receptor was isolated from a human patient who received an intestinal transplant, so some T cells may come from the graft donor. The CDR3 DNA is TGTGCCAGCAGTTACTCGAAAATCAGAGGCTACGAGCAGTACTTC. Residues: CASSYSKIRGYEQYF.